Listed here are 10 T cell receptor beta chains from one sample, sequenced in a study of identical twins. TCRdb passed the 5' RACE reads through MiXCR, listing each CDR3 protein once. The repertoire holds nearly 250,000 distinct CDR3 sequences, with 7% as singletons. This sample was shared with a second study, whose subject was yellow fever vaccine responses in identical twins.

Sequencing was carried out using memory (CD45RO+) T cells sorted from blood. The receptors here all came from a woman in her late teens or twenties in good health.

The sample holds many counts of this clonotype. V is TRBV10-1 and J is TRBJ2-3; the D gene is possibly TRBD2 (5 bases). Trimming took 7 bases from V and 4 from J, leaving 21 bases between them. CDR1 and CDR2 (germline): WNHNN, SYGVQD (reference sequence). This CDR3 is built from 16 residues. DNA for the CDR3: TGCGCCAGCACCGGTGGAGCGGCCGGCGAGTCAGATACGCAGTATTTT. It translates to CASTGGAAGESDTQYF.

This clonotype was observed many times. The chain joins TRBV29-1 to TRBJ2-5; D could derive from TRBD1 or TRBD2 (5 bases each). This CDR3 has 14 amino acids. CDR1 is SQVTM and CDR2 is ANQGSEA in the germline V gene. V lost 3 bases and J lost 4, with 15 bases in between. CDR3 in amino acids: CSVDFGTRGETQYF. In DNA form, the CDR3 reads TGCAGCGTTGATTTCGGGACCCGGGGAGAGACCCAGTACTTC.

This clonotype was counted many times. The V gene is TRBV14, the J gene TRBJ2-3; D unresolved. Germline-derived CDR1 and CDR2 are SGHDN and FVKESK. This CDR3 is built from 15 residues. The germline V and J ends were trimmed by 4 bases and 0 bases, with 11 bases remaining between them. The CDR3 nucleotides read TGTGCCAGCAGCCCCCGCGGACCCAGCACAGATACGCAGTATTTT. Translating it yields CASSPRGPSTDTQYF.

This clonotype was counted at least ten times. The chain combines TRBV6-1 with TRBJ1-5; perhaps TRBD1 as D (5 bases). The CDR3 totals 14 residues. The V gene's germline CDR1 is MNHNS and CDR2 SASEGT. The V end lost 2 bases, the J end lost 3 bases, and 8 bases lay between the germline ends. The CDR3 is CASSERGINQPQHF. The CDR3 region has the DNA TGTGCCAGCAGTGAACGGGGGATCAATCAGCCCCAGCATTTT.

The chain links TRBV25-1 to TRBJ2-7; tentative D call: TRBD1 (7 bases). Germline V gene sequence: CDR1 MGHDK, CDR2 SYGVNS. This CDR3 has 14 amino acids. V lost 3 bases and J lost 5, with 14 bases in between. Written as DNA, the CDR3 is TGTGCCAGCAGTGACCACGTCAGGGGGGACGAGCAGTACGTC. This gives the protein CASSDHVRGDEQYV.

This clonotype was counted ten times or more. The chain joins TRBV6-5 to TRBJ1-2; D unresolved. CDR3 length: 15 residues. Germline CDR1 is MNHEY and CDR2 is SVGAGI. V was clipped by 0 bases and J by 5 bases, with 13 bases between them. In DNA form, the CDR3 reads TGTGCCAGCAGTTACTCGGCATCCGGATCTTATGGCTACACCTTC. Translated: CASSYSASGSYGYTF.

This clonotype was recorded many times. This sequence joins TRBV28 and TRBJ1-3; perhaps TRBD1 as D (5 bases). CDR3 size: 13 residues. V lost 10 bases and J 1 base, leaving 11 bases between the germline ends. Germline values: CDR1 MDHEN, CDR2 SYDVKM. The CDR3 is CATKGFSGNTIYF. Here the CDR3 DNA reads TGTGCCACTAAGGGGTTTTCTGGAAACACCATATATTTT.

The CDR3, as DNA: TGTGCCAGCAGCTTGTATCAGGGGGTCACTGAAGCTTTCTTT. Amino acid sequence: CASSLYQGVTEAFF. This chain uses TRBV5-5 with TRBJ1-1; 7 positions match TRBD1. Germline CDR1 and CDR2: SGHKS and YYEKEE (reference sequence). The V gene end was trimmed by 1 base and the J gene end by 4 bases; junction bases not matched to a gene: 4. This CDR3 region has 14 residues.

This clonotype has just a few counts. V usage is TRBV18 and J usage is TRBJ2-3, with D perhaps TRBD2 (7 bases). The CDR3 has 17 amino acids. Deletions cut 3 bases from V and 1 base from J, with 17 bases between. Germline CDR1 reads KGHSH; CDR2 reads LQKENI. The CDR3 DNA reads TGTGCCAGCTCACCCCTAGGTGGGGGGGGCGGCACAGATACGCAGTATTTT. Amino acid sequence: CASSPLGGGGGTDTQYF.

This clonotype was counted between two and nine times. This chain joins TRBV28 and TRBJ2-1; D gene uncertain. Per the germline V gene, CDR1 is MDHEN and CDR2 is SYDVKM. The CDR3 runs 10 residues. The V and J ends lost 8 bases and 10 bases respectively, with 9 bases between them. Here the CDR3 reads CASAQREQFF. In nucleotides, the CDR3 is TGTGCCAGCGCCCAACGGGAGCAGTTCTTC.